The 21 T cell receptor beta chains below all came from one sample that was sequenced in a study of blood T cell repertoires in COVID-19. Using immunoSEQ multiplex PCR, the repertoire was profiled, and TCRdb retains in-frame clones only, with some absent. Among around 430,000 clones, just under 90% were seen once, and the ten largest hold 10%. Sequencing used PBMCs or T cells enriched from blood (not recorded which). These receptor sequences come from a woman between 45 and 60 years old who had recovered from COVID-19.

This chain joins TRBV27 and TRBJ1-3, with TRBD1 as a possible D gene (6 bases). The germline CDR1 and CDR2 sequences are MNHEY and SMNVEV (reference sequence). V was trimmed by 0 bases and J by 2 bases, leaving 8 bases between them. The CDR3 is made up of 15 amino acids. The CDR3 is CASSLSRTAGNTIYF. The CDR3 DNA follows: TGTGCCAGCAGTTTATCGAGGACAGCTGGAAACACCATATATTTT.

CDR3 sequence (DNA): TGCAGCGTTAGCGGGACGCAGGACGCGGATGGCTACACCTTC. This translates into CSVSGTQDADGYTF. The chain recombines TRBV29-1 with TRBJ1-2; a weak D match, TRBD1 (5 bases). The CDR3 length is 14 residues. V was cut by 5 bases and J by 6 bases, with 19 bases left in between. Germline V gives CDR1 SQVTM, CDR2 ANQGSEA.

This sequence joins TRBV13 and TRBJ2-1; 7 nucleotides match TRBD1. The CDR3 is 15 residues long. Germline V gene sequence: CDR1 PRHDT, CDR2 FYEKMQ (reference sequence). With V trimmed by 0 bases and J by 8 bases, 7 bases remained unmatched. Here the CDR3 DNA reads TGTGCCAGCAGCTTAGGAACAGGGGTCACCGATGAGCAGTTCTTC. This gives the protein CASSLGTGVTDEQFF.

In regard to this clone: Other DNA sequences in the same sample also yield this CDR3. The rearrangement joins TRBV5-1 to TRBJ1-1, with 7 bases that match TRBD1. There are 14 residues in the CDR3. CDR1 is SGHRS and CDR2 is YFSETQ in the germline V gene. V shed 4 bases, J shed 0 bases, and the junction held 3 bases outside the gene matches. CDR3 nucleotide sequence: TGCGCCAGCAGCCTACAGGGGATGAACACTGAAGCTTTCTTT. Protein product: CASSLQGMNTEAFF.

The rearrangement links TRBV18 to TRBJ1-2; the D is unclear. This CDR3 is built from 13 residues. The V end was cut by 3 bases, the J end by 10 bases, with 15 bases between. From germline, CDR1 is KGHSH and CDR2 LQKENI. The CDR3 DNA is TGTGCCAGCTCACCCCCCGGGGTGCTTACCTACACCTTC. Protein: CASSPPGVLTYTF.

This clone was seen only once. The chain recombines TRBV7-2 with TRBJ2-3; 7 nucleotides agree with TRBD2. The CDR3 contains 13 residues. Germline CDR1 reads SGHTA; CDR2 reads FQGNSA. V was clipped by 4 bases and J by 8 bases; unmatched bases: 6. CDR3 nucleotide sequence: TGTGCCAGCAGCTCCAGACTAGCTGGTACGCAGTATTTT. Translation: CASSSRLAGTQYF.

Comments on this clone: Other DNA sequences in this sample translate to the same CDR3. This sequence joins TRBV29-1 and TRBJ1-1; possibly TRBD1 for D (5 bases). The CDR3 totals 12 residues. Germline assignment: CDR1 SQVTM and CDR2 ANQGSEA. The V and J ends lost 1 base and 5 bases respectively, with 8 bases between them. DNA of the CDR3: TGCAGCGTTGAAGGGCAGGGAACTGAAGCTTTCTTT. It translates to CSVEGQGTEAFF.

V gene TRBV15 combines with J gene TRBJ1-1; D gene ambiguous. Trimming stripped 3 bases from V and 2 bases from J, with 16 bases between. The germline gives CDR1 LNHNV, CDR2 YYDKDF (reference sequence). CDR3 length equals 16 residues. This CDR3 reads CATSSPISTVNTEAFF. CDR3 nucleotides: TGTGCCACCAGCAGTCCGATCTCGACTGTTAACACTGAAGCTTTCTTT.

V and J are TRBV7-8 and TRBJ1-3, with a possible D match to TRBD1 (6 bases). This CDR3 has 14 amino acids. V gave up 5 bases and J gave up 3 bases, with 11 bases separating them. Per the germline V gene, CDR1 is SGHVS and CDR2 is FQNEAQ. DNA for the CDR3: TGTGCCAGCAGCCCCGGGACAATTGGAAACACCATATATTTT. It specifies CASSPGTIGNTIYF.

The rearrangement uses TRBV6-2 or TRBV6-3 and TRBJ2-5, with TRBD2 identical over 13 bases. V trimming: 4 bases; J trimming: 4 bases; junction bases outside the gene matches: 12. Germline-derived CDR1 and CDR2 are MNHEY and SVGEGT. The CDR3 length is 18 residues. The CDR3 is CASSFRLAGGLLGETQYF. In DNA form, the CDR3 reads TGTGCCAGCAGTTTCAGACTAGCGGGGGGATTATTAGGAGAGACCCAGTACTTC.

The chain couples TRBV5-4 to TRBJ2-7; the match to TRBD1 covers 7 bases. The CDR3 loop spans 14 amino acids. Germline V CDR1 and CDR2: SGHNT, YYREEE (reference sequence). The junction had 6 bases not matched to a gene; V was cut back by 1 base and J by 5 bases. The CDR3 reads CASSLKGGYNEQYF. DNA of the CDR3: TGTGCCAGCAGCTTGAAAGGGGGCTACAACGAGCAGTACTTC.

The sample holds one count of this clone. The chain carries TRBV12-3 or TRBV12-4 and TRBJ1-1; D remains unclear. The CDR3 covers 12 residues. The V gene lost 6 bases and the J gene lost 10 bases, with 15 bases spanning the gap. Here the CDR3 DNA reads TGTGCCAGCAGCCCCATAGAGGTTGGAGCTTTCTTT. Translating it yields CASSPIEVGAFF.

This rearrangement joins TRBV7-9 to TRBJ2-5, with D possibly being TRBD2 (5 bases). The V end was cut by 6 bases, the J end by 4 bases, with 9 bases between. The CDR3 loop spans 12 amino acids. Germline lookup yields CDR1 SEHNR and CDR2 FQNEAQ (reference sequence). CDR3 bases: TGTGCCAGCAGTCGGGGTCGAGAGACCCAGTACTTC. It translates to CASSRGRETQYF.

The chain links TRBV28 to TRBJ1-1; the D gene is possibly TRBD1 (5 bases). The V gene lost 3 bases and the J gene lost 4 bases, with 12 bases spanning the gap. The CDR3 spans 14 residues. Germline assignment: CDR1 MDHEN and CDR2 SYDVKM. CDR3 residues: CASSFFREGTEAFF. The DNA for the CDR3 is TGTGCCAGCAGTTTTTTCAGGGAGGGCACTGAAGCTTTCTTT.

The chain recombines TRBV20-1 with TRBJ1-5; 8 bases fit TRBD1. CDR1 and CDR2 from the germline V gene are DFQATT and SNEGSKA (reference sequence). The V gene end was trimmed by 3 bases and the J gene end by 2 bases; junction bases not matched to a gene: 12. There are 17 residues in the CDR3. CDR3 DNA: TGCAGTGCTAGTCACTGGGCGGACAGGGCAGGCAATCAGCCCCAGCATTTT. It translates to CSASHWADRAGNQPQHF.

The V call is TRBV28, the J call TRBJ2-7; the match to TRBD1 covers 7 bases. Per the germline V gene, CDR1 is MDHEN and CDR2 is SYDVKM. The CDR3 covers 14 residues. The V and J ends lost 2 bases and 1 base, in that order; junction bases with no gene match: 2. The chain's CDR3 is CASSLRGLSYEQYF. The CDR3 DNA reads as TGTGCCAGCAGTTTAAGGGGGCTTTCCTACGAGCAGTACTTC.

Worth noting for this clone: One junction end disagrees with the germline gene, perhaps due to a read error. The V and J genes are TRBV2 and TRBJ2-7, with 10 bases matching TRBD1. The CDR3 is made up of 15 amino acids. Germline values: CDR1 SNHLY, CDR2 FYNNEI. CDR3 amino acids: CASREAWTGGGEQYF. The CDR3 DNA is TGTGCCAGCAGGGAAGCCTGGACAGGGGGTGGCGAGCAGTACTTC.

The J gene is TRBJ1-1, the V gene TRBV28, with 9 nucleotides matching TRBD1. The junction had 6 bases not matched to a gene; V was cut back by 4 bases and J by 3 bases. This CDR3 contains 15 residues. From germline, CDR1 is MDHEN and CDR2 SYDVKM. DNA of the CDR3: TGTGCCAGCAGTTCACAGGGGGCGCAGGACACTGAAGCTTTCTTT. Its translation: CASSSQGAQDTEAFF.

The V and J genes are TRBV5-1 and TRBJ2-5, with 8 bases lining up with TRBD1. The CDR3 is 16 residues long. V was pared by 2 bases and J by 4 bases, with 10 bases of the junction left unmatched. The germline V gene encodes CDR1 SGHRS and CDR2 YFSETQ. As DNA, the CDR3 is TGCGCCAGCAGCTTAGGACAGGGCATGGGTAGAGAGACCCAGTACTTC. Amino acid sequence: CASSLGQGMGRETQYF.

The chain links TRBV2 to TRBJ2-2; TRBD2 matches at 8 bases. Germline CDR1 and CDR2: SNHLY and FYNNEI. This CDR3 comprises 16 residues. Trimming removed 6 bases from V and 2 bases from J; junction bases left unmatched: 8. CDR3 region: CASRGGSGVNTGELFF. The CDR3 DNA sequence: TGTGCCAGCAGGGGCGGTAGCGGGGTTAACACCGGGGAGCTGTTTTTT.

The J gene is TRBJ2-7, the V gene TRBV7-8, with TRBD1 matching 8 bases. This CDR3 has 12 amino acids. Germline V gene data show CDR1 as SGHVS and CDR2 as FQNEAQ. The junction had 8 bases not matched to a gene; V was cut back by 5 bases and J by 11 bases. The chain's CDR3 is CASSQDRESEYF. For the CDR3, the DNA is TGTGCCAGCAGCCAGGACAGGGAGAGTGAGTACTTC.